This T cell receptor beta chain was observed in a study of technical replicates of blood from a few donors. TCRdb keeps only in-frame clones here, not all; method: immunoSEQ multiplex PCR. The data show about 88,000 clones, 85% to 95% seen once. The CDR3 loop spans 16 amino acids. V dropped 0 bases and J dropped 7; count of bases not matched to a gene: 8. In germline, CDR1 is MGHRA, CDR2 YSYEKL. The source of this sequence is a human donor in good health. This rearrangement joins TRBV4-1 to TRBJ1-4, with 7 bases matching TRBD1. Sequencing used T cells isolated from PBMCs. CDR3 nucleotides: TGCGCCAGCAGCCAAGATAGGGACAGTCGGAGTGAAAAACTGTTTTTT. Translating gives CASSQDRDSRSEKLFF.